Listed below are T cell receptor beta chains from one sample, sequenced in a study of control samples from healthy donors and cancer patients. Sequencing was performed with immunoSEQ multiplex PCR; in TCRdb, only in-frame clones are kept and a portion is missing. The sample lists about 69,000 clones, around nine tenths occurring once. Material for sequencing was PBMCs. The source of these receptors is a man aged 55 to 70 with lung cancer. Both conserved end residues are part of each CDR3. Each record gives: D gene, V gene, J gene, clone size, CDR3 DNA, CDR3 protein. D genes are given only for firm matches. The size field is filled for only some rows; it gives once, few, many or a size class.

NA,TRBV4-1,TRBJ1-3,NA,TGCGCCAGCAGCCAACTCGGTGGACTCTCTGGAAACACCATATATTTT,CASSQLGGLSGNTIYF
NA,TRBV27,TRBJ1-1,NA,TGTGCCAGCATCTCTCCCCGGGGCCTTGAAGCTTTCTTT,CASISPRGLEAFF
NA,TRBV5-1,TRBJ2-1,NA,TGCGCCAGTGACCCCGGGACAACGTACAATGAGCAGTTCTTC,CASDPGTTYNEQFF
NA,TRBV4-2,TRBJ1-1,NA,TGTGCCAGCAGCGCTCAATATCAGACGTCCACTGAAGCTTTCTTT,CASSAQYQTSTEAFF
NA,TRBV19,TRBJ2-5,once,TGTGCCAGTAGTCCTCGTAGTAATCAAGAGACCCAGTACTTC,CASSPRSNQETQYF
NA,TRBV29-1,TRBJ1-3,NA,TGCAGCGTCCACTCGGGTGGAAACACCATATATTTT,CSVHSGGNTIYF
NA,TRBV2,TRBJ1-5,once,TGTGCCAGCAGTGATAGAATCAATCAGCCCCAGCATTTT,CASSDRINQPQHF
TRBD1,TRBV24-1,TRBJ1-4,NA,TGTGCCACCAGTGATACAATCGGGACAGGGGGGGAAAAACTGTTTTTT,CATSDTIGTGGEKLFF
NA,TRBV5-1,TRBJ2-7,NA,TGCGCCAGCAGCTTGTACTACGAGCAGTACTTC,CASSLYYEQYF
NA,TRBV27,TRBJ2-3,NA,TGTGCCACACGTCAGGGAAACACAGATACGCAGTATTTT,CATRQGNTDTQYF
NA,TRBV9,TRBJ2-5,NA,TGTGCCAGCAGCACCCTAATGGGGATTCAAGAGACCCAGTACTTC,CASSTLMGIQETQYF
TRBD1,TRBV7-6,TRBJ1-6,NA,TGTGCCAGCAGCCCCGGGACAGGGACATATTCACCCCTCCACTTT,CASSPGTGTYSPLHF
TRBD1,TRBV6-5,TRBJ1-2,NA,TGTGCCAGCAGGCCGGGACAGGGTCGAAATGGCTACACCTTC,CASRPGQGRNGYTF
NA,TRBV24-1,TRBJ2-3,NA,TGTGCCACCAGTGATGCGGGGCGCACAGATACGCAGTATTTT,CATSDAGRTDTQYF
TRBD1,TRBV9,TRBJ1-1,NA,TGTGCCAGCAGCCCCCGACAGGGGGGTGAAGCTTTCTTT,CASSPRQGGEAFF
TRBD2,TRBV14,TRBJ2-5,NA,TGTGCCAGCAGCCAAGATATAGCGGGGGTCTTCCAAGAGACCCAGTACTTC,CASSQDIAGVFQETQYF